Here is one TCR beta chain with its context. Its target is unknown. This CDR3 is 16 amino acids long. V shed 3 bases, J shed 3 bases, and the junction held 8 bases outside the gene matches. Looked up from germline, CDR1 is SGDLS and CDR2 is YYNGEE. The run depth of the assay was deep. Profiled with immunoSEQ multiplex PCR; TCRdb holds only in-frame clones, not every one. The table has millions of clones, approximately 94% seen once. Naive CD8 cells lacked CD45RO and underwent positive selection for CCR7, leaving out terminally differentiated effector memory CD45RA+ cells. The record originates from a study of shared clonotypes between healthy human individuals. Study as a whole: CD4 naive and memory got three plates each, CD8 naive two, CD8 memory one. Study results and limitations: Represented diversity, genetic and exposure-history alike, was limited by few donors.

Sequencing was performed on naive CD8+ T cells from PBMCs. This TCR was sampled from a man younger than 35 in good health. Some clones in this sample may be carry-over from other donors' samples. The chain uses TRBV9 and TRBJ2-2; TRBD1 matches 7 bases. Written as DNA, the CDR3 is TGTGCCAGCAGCGCCTCCGGGACAGCCTACACCGGGGAGCTGTTTTTT. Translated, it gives CASSASGTAYTGELFF.